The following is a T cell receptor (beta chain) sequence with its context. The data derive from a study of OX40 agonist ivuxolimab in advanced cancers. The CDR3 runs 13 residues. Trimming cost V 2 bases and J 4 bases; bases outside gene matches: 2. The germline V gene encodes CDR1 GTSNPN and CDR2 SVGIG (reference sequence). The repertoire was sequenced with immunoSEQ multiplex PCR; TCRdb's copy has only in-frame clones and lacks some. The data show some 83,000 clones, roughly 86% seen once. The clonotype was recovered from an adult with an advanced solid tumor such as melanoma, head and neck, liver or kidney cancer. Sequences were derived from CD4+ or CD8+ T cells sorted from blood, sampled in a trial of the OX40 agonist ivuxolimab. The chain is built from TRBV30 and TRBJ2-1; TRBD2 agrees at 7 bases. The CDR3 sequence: CAWSSSGYNEQFF. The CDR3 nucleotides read TGTGCCTGGAGTAGTAGCGGGTACAATGAGCAGTTCTTC.